These 24 T cell receptor beta chains were all obtained from the same sample, sequenced in a study of blood T cell repertoires in COVID-19. Repertoires were generated with immunoSEQ multiplex PCR, while TCRdb's copy carries only in-frame clones and drops some. The sample has 64,000 or so clones, 78% seen once. The sequencing input was peripheral blood. The receptors derive from an elderly man with acute or convalescent COVID-19.

V usage is TRBV2 and J usage is TRBJ1-6; D may be TRBD1 (6 bases). This CDR3 comprises 12 residues. Trimming shortened V by 3 bases and J by 14 bases, and 11 bases separated the two germline ends. CDR1 and CDR2 (germline): SNHLY, FYNNEI. The CDR3 reads CASSDTRGTLHF. CDR3 in DNA: TGTGCCAGCAGTGATACAAGGGGGACCCTCCACTTT.

The chain is built from TRBV7-8 and TRBJ1-1, with D possibly matching TRBD1 (6 bases). CDR3 length: 16 amino acids. CDR1 SGHVS and CDR2 FQNEAQ come from the germline V gene. V dropped 1 base and J dropped 1 base, with 13 bases sitting between them. The CDR3 loop is CASSLEGVATNTEAFF. CDR3 DNA: TGTGCCAGCAGCTTAGAGGGGGTCGCAACGAACACTGAAGCTTTCTTT. Together with reference TRBV7-8 and TRBJ1-1, the CDR3 gives the full variable domain: GAGVSQSPRYKVAKRGQDVALRCDPISGHVSLFWYQQALGQGPEFLTYFQNEAQLDKSGLPSDRFFAERPEGSVSTLKIQRTQQEDSAVYLCASSLEGVATNTEAFFGQGTRLTVV.

This clone is judged medium-sized. The V call is TRBV5-6, the J call TRBJ1-2; 7 nucleotides match TRBD1. V trimming: 2 bases; J trimming: 7 bases; junction bases outside the gene matches: 8. The length of the CDR3 is 14 residues. Per the germline V gene, CDR1 is SGHDT and CDR2 is YYEEEE. CDR3 in DNA: TGTGCCAGCAGCTTCTGGCGAGGGGGCAGTGGCTACACCTTC. Translated: CASSFWRGGSGYTF.

This chain links TRBV6-6 with TRBJ1-6; 10 bases line up with TRBD1. The junction had 3 bases not matched to a gene; V was cut back by 2 bases and J by 8 bases. Germline values: CDR1 MNHNY, CDR2 SVGAGI (reference sequence). CDR3 length equals 15 residues. CDR3 sequence: CASSYGTGVDSPLHF. CDR3 nucleotide sequence: TGTGCCAGCAGTTACGGGACAGGGGTTGATTCACCCCTCCACTTT.

The V call is TRBV13, the J call TRBJ2-2; D unclear. The CDR3 totals 17 residues. Germline V gene sequence: CDR1 PRHDT, CDR2 FYEKMQ (reference sequence). The V and J ends lost 4 bases and 3 bases respectively, with 18 bases between them. CDR3 loop: CASSYRNRDTYTGELFF. The CDR3 DNA reads TGTGCCAGCAGCTACCGAAACCGAGACACCTACACCGGGGAGCTGTTTTTT.

The V and J genes are TRBV6-6 and TRBJ2-3; TRBD2 matches at 12 bases. The CDR3 spans 16 residues. The J segment lost 2 bases and the V segment lost 2 bases, leaving 2 bases of the junction unmatched. Per the germline V gene, CDR1 is MNHNY and CDR2 is SVGAGI (reference sequence). CDR3 sequence (DNA): TGTGCCAGCAGTTACAGGACTAGCGGGGCCACAGATACGCAGTATTTT. Its translation: CASSYRTSGATDTQYF.

The chain combines TRBV3-1 (or the pseudogene TRBV3-2) with TRBJ2-7; 8 bases are a match to TRBD2. Germline lookup yields CDR1 LGHDT and CDR2 YNNKEL (reference sequence). The CDR3 is 15 amino acids. The junction had 7 bases not matched to a gene; V was cut back by 4 bases and J by 2 bases. The CDR3 loop reads CASSRASGRTYEQYF. CDR3 DNA: TGTGCCAGCAGCCGAGCTAGCGGGCGAACCTACGAGCAGTACTTC.

The V and J genes are TRBV3-1 (or the pseudogene TRBV3-2) and TRBJ2-5; TRBD1 agrees at 7 bases. The CDR3 length is 15 residues. V was clipped by 2 bases and J by 4 bases; unmatched bases: 7. Germline-derived CDR1 and CDR2 are LGHDT and YNNKEL (reference sequence). The CDR3 here is CASSQTGTVGETQYF. The CDR3 DNA is TGTGCCAGCAGCCAAACAGGGACAGTTGGAGAGACCCAGTACTTC.

V and J are TRBV4-1 and TRBJ2-7, with TRBD1 as a possible D gene (6 bases). V dropped 4 bases and J dropped 3 bases, with 16 bases sitting between them. CDR3 length equals 15 residues. Germline CDR1 and CDR2: MGHRA and YSYEKL. CDR3 residues: CASSLYATGHYEQYF. The CDR3 DNA reads TGCGCCAGCAGCCTATACGCAACAGGGCACTACGAGCAGTACTTC.

The chain combines TRBV11-3 with TRBJ2-7, with 11 bases matching TRBD2. This CDR3 is 17 amino acids long. The ends lost 3 bases at V and 5 bases at J; junction bases unmatched: 12. CDR1 and CDR2 (germline): SGHNT, YENEEA. The chain's CDR3 is CASSFSTSGRGSHEQYF. The CDR3 DNA is TGTGCCAGCAGCTTTAGTACTAGCGGGAGAGGCAGCCACGAGCAGTACTTC.

V and J are TRBV28 and TRBJ2-1, with 9 bases fitting TRBD2. Germline loops: CDR1 MDHEN, CDR2 SYDVKM. V lost 2 bases to trimming and J lost 4 bases; unmatched junction nucleotides: 3. The CDR3 has 15 residues. CDR3 nucleotides: TGTGCCAGCAGTTTAGCGGGAGGGCGATACAATGAGCAGTTCTTC. Protein sequence: CASSLAGGRYNEQFF.

The J gene is TRBJ1-4, the V gene TRBV5-1, with 7 bases aligning to TRBD1. The CDR3 totals 15 residues. CDR1 SGHRS and CDR2 YFSETQ come from the germline V gene. Trimming removed 2 bases from V and 6 bases from J; junction bases left unmatched: 7. The CDR3 coding sequence is TGCGCCAGCAGCTTTACAGGGGCCGGAGATGAAAAACTGTTTTTT. Protein product: CASSFTGAGDEKLFF.

The chain carries TRBV6-5 and TRBJ2-7; D is uncertain. The V and J ends lost 5 bases and 2 bases respectively, with 10 bases between them. Germline CDR1 is MNHEY and CDR2 is SVGAGI. The CDR3 extends over 13 amino acids. The CDR3: CASSLGRTYEQYF. CDR3 sequence (DNA): TGTGCCAGCAGTCTCGGTAGAACCTACGAGCAGTACTTC.

The chain links TRBV5-6 to TRBJ1-2, with 7 bases fitting TRBD1. This CDR3 has 14 residues. J lost 5 bases, V lost 0 bases, and 4 bases had no gene match. Germline lookup yields CDR1 SGHDT and CDR2 YYEEEE. CDR3 nucleotide sequence: TGTGCCAGCAGCTTGGGACAGGGTTATTATGGCTACACCTTC. Residues: CASSLGQGYYGYTF.

This chain uses TRBV21-1 with TRBJ2-3; TRBD2 is the table's D call and was not checked against the DNA. TRBV21-1 is a known pseudogene. This CDR3 spans 17 amino acids. Here the CDR3 reads CASSKEGLADSTDTQYF. The CDR3 DNA reads TGTGCCAGCAGCAAAGAGGGACTAGCGGATAGCACAGATACGCAGTATTTT.

V gene TRBV5-4 combines with J gene TRBJ2-1; TRBD2 aligns across 9 bases. The germline CDR1 and CDR2 sequences are SGHNT and YYREEE (reference sequence). CDR3 length: 15 residues. The trim removed 4 bases at V and 8 bases at J, leaving 10 bases unmatched. This CDR3 reads CASSIPGLADDEQFF. DNA of the CDR3: TGTGCCAGCAGCATTCCGGGACTAGCCGATGATGAGCAGTTCTTC.

This clone was recorded only once. This sequence joins TRBV28 and TRBJ2-3; 8 bases agree with TRBD2. The J segment lost 6 bases and the V segment lost 6 bases, leaving 8 bases of the junction unmatched. The CDR3 has 14 amino acids. Germline CDR1 is MDHEN and CDR2 is SYDVKM. As DNA, the CDR3 is TGTGCCAGCAGGAAAAGCGGGAGTCTGGATACGCAGTATTTT. Amino acids: CASRKSGSLDTQYF.

This clone occurred once. The V gene is TRBV7-2, the J gene TRBJ1-4; 7 bases are a match to TRBD1. The trim removed 4 bases at V and 11 bases at J, leaving 7 bases unmatched. CDR1 and CDR2 from the germline V gene are SGHTA and FQGNSA. The CDR3 has 13 residues. The CDR3: CASSSLTGQKLFF. CDR3 in DNA: TGTGCCAGCAGCTCACTGACGGGACAGAAACTGTTTTTT.

The rearrangement joins TRBV4-2 to TRBJ2-5, with 10 bases fitting TRBD2. With 4 bases clipped from V and 5 bases from J, the junction kept 10 bases outside the gene matches. The CDR3 consists of 16 residues. Per germline, CDR1 LGHNA and CDR2 YNFKEQ. The CDR3 is CASSPGGAGGVETQYF. Written as DNA, the CDR3 is TGTGCCAGCAGCCCTGGTGGAGCGGGAGGGGTGGAGACCCAGTACTTC.

The rearrangement links TRBV24-1 to TRBJ2-3; TRBD2 agrees at 9 bases. J lost 4 bases, V lost 4 bases, and 5 bases had no gene match. Looked up from germline, CDR1 is KGHDR and CDR2 is SFDVKD. This CDR3 is built from 15 residues. The CDR3 loop reads CATSDPVAGADTQYF. CDR3 coding DNA: TGTGCCACCAGTGACCCGGTAGCGGGAGCAGATACGCAGTATTTT.

About this clone: It is unclear where the CDR3 begins or ends on the DNA, so no DNA is shown, and the CDR3 is as TCRdb lists it. This chain connects TRBV1 to TRBJ2-3; whether TRBD2, the table's D call, matches the DNA was not checked. TRBV1 is a recognized pseudogene. The CDR3 adds up to 15 amino acids, both ends counted. The CDR3 here is CTSKGWAGGTDTQYF.

The rearrangement uses TRBV19 and TRBJ1-1, with a weak D call TRBD1 (6 bases). Trimming took off 8 bases at V and 3 bases at J, with 16 bases between the two ends. From germline, CDR1 is LNHDA and CDR2 SQIVND (reference sequence). This CDR3 spans 14 amino acids. The CDR3 spells CASQGGGLDTEAFF. The CDR3 nucleotides read TGTGCCAGTCAAGGGGGGGGCTTAGACACTGAAGCTTTCTTT.

The chain couples TRBV19 to TRBJ1-5; TRBD1 is a possible D gene (6 bases). V was pared by 6 bases and J by 6 bases, with 18 bases between. CDR3 length: 15 amino acids. Germline loops: CDR1 LNHDA, CDR2 SQIVND (reference sequence). The CDR3 nucleotides read TGTGCCAGTAGCACCTGGGGGGGCTTCGGTCAGCCCCAGCATTTT. This translates into CASSTWGGFGQPQHF.

The rearrangement joins TRBV6-4 to TRBJ2-3; TRBD2 might be the D (6 bases). Trimming took off 0 bases at V and 0 bases at J, with 10 bases between the two ends. The CDR3 length is 16 residues. Germline V lookup: CDR1 MRHNA, CDR2 SNTAGT. Here the CDR3 DNA reads TGTGCCAGCAGTGACTCGATCCGGGAGAGCACAGATACGCAGTATTTT. Protein sequence: CASSDSIRESTDTQYF.